The 26 T cell receptor beta chains given below trace back to one sample, sequenced in a study of T cell clones after liver transplantation. Clones were sequenced by immunoSEQ multiplex PCR, and TCRdb holds only the in-frame ones, with some missing. Here the sample spans roughly 100,000 clones, around four fifths being singletons. The source material was CD4+ T cells from blood, sampled before liver transplant. These receptors were obtained from a human donor who received a liver transplant.

A single count supports this clone. The J gene is TRBJ2-1, the V gene TRBV19; D not certain. This CDR3 is 15 amino acids long. Trimming removed 5 bases at V and 5 bases at J, with 16 bases between. Germline V gives CDR1 LNHDA, CDR2 SQIVND (reference sequence). This CDR3 reads CASSPAVSLDNEQFF. The CDR3 nucleotides read TGTGCCAGTAGTCCCGCGGTCTCTCTCGACAATGAGCAGTTCTTC.

The gene calls are TRBV10-3 and TRBJ1-1, with 7 nucleotides matching TRBD1. This CDR3 has 15 residues. Germline trimming cut 3 bases from V and 5 bases from J; bases unmatched to any gene: 9. Looked up from germline, CDR1 is ENHRY and CDR2 is SYGVKD. The CDR3 reads CAISDSNPGGTEAFF. The CDR3 region has the DNA TGTGCCATCAGTGACTCAAATCCAGGGGGAACTGAAGCTTTCTTT.

The gene calls are TRBV30 and TRBJ2-2, with D possibly TRBD1 on 6 matching bases. The V and J ends lost 2 bases and 7 bases respectively, with 17 bases between them. Germline CDR1 reads GTSNPN; CDR2 reads SVGIG (reference sequence). The CDR3 is made up of 15 amino acids. The CDR3 sequence is CAWSLYTGLIGELFF. The CDR3, as DNA: TGTGCCTGGAGTCTTTACACAGGGTTAATCGGGGAGCTGTTTTTT.

This clone turned up a few times. V usage is TRBV11-3 and J usage is TRBJ1-3; the D is unclear. CDR1 is SGHNT, CDR2 YENEEA, per germline. The CDR3 has 16 amino acids. Trimming shortened V by 4 bases and J by 0 bases, and 13 bases separated the two germline ends. CDR3: CASSSRVIYSGNTIYF. CDR3 bases: TGTGCCAGCAGCTCCCGCGTAATCTACTCTGGAAACACCATATATTTT.

This chain connects TRBV5-1 to TRBJ2-7; 9 bases line up with TRBD1. J was trimmed by 2 bases and V by 0 bases; bases with no gene match: 6. CDR3 length: 16 residues. Germline V lookup: CDR1 SGHRS, CDR2 YFSETQ. CDR3: CASSLAHDRGTYEQYF. The CDR3 bases are TGCGCCAGCAGCTTGGCCCATGACAGGGGGACCTACGAGCAGTACTTC.

The chain employs TRBV5-1 and TRBJ2-5, with D possibly TRBD2 on 6 matching bases. Germline lookup yields CDR1 SGHRS and CDR2 YFSETQ. CDR3 size: 17 residues. The V gene lost 2 bases and the J gene lost 4 bases, with 21 bases spanning the gap. This chain's CDR3 is CASSFGGGAAGGETQYF. For the CDR3, the DNA is TGCGCCAGCAGCTTTGGCGGTGGGGCTGCCGGGGGAGAGACCCAGTACTTC. The full variable domain, its missing parts supplied by reference TRBV5-1 and TRBJ2-5, is KAGVTQTPRYLIKTRGQQVTLSCSPISGHRSVSWYQQTPGQGLQFLFEYFSETQRNKGNFPGRFSGRQFSNSRSEMNVSTLELGDSALYLCASSFGGGAAGGETQYFGPGTRLLVL.

The chain uses TRBV18 and TRBJ1-4; D is unresolved. CDR1 and CDR2 (germline): KGHSH, LQKENI. V lost 4 bases, J lost 2 bases, and 5 bases lay in between. The CDR3 length is 13 residues. The CDR3 sequence: CASSQGTNEKLFF. CDR3 bases: TGTGCCAGCTCACAAGGGACTAATGAAAAACTGTTTTTT.

The chain carries TRBV18 and TRBJ2-2; D unresolved. The V gene's germline CDR1 is KGHSH and CDR2 LQKENI. This CDR3 is built from 11 residues. V was cut by 2 bases and J by 8 bases, with 3 bases left in between. The CDR3 sequence is CASSPGGELFF. Written as DNA, the CDR3 is TGTGCCAGCTCACCAGGGGGGGAGCTGTTTTTT.

This clone has more than one count but fewer than ten. The chain combines TRBV19 with TRBJ2-5; D gene ambiguous. Trimming left V 4 bases short and J 1 base short, with 10 bases between. The CDR3 spans 14 residues. Germline CDR1 LNHDA, CDR2 SQIVND (reference sequence). CDR3 DNA sequence: TGTGCCAGTAGTAAAACTCGCACCCAAGAGACCCAGTACTTC. Its translation is CASSKTRTQETQYF.

Of note for this clone: A junction boundary mismatches the germline segment, possibly from a read error. V gene TRBV25-1 combines with J gene TRBJ2-1, with 13 positions matching TRBD2. CDR3 length equals 15 residues. Germline V CDR1 and CDR2: MGHDK, SYGVNS. CDR3 bases: TGTGCCAGCAGTCCGGCGGTACTAGCGGGGGGGCTTGCCGTCTTC. Translation gives CASSPAVLAGGLAVF.

J is TRBJ2-2 and V is TRBV19, with D perhaps TRBD1 (5 bases). Deletions cut 5 bases from V and 2 bases from J, with 12 bases between. Germline V gene lookup returns CDR1 LNHDA and CDR2 SQIVND (reference sequence). This CDR3 contains 15 residues. In DNA, the CDR3 is TGTGCCAGTAGTGCTCGGCAGGGTAACACCGGGGAGCTGTTTTTT. Translation gives CASSARQGNTGELFF.

The V gene is TRBV4-3, the J gene TRBJ2-7, with D possibly matching TRBD1 (5 bases). The V end lost 0 bases, the J end lost 5 bases, and 14 bases lay between the germline ends. Germline assignment: CDR1 LGHNA and CDR2 YSLEER. This CDR3 comprises 15 residues. CDR3 nucleotides: TGCGCCAGCAGCCAAGAAAGGGGTCGGAGAGACGAGCAGTACTTC. It codes for CASSQERGRRDEQYF.

Note on this clone: Other nucleotide sequences from this sample produce the same CDR3. The chain carries TRBV29-1 and TRBJ2-6; D ambiguous. This CDR3 is 13 amino acids long. From germline, CDR1 is SQVTM and CDR2 ANQGSEA. Trimming removed 5 bases at V and 0 bases at J, with 5 bases between. The CDR3 is CSVSASGANVLTF. CDR3 DNA: TGCAGCGTTTCCGCCTCTGGGGCCAACGTCCTGACTTTC.

The table lists this clone with a few counts. The CDR3 DNA reads as TGTGCCAGCTCAGAACCCGCTAGCGGGAAAAAGACCCAGTACTTC. Its protein is CASSEPASGKKTQYF. The gene calls are TRBV28 and TRBJ2-5, with 9 bases that match TRBD2. The germline CDR1 and CDR2 sequences are MDHEN and SYDVKM. CDR3 length: 15 amino acids. With V trimmed by 8 bases and J by 6 bases, 13 bases remained unmatched.

This chain uses TRBV28 with TRBJ2-7; 9 positions agree with TRBD2. Germline CDR1 and CDR2: MDHEN and SYDVKM. CDR3 size: 15 residues. J was trimmed by 7 bases and V by 6 bases; bases with no gene match: 13. The CDR3 DNA reads as TGTGCCAGCAGAATGGTGGTAGCGGGAGATCGGGAGCAGTACTTC. Its translation is CASRMVVAGDREQYF. The full variable domain, in which reference TRBV28 and TRBJ2-7 provide the parts outside the CDR3, is DVKVTQSSRYLVKRTGEKVFLECVQDMDHENMFWYRQDPGLGLRLIYFSYDVKMKEKGDIPEGYSVSREKKERFSLILESASTNQTSMYLCASRMVVAGDREQYFGPGTRLTVT.

The chain employs TRBV6-1 and TRBJ1-3, with D uncertain. Germline CDR1 MNHNS, CDR2 SASEGT. Trimming cost V 2 bases and J 0 bases, with 5 bases left between them. This CDR3 region has 14 residues. CDR3 protein: CASSETASGNTIYF. CDR3 in DNA: TGTGCCAGCAGTGAAACGGCCTCTGGAAACACCATATATTTT.

The chain is built from TRBV5-8 and TRBJ2-5; D is ambiguous. Germline V gene data show CDR1 as SGHTS and CDR2 as YDEGEE. CDR3 length equals 13 residues. Deletions cut 2 bases from V and 5 bases from J, with 10 bases between. The CDR3 loop is CASSFTNLETQYF. CDR3 nucleotides: TGTGCCAGCAGCTTCACCAATCTCGAGACCCAGTACTTC.

This clone was counted between two and nine times. The chain employs TRBV4-3 and TRBJ1-1, with 9 nucleotides matching TRBD1. Germline CDR1 is LGHNA and CDR2 is YSLEER. This CDR3 has 15 residues. V shed 6 bases, J shed 3 bases, and the junction held 8 bases outside the gene matches. The CDR3 reads CASRLKDRGDTEAFF. As DNA, the CDR3 is TGCGCCAGCAGACTGAAGGACAGGGGAGACACTGAAGCTTTCTTT.

V is TRBV10-1 and J is TRBJ2-5, with TRBD1 matching over 7 bases. The CDR3 has 16 residues. J gave up 1 base and V 3 bases, and 8 bases lay outside the gene matches. CDR1 is WNHNN, CDR2 SYGVQD, per germline (reference sequence). The CDR3 here is CASSDPRGGGQETQYF. For the CDR3, the DNA is TGCGCCAGCAGTGACCCCCGAGGGGGCGGCCAAGAGACCCAGTACTTC.

The chain is built from TRBV5-6 and TRBJ2-7, with D perhaps matching TRBD1 (6 bases). Trimming took off 0 bases at V and 6 bases at J, with 10 bases between the two ends. CDR3 length: 13 residues. CDR1 is SGHDT, CDR2 YYEEEE, per germline. The DNA for the CDR3 is TGTGCCAGCAGCTTGGACAGGGCTTCCGAGCAGTACTTC. It specifies CASSLDRASEQYF.

The chain recombines TRBV7-6 with TRBJ2-3, with D hard to call. The CDR3 loop spans 13 amino acids. With 3 bases removed from V and 0 bases from J, the gap between germline ends came to 4 bases. The V gene's germline CDR1 is SGHVS and CDR2 FNYEAQ. CDR3 DNA sequence: TGTGCCAGCAGCTTCGGAAGCACAGATACGCAGTATTTT. The encoded protein is CASSFGSTDTQYF.

The V gene is TRBV27, the J gene TRBJ1-6; a weak D match, TRBD1 (5 bases). The germline V and J ends were trimmed by 6 bases and 7 bases, with 19 bases remaining between them. CDR3 length: 16 amino acids. Germline lookup yields CDR1 MNHEY and CDR2 SMNVEV (reference sequence). The chain's CDR3 is CASSQGRDGINSPLHF. CDR3 sequence (DNA): TGTGCCAGCAGCCAAGGTCGGGACGGAATAAATTCACCCCTCCACTTT.

The rearrangement joins TRBV19 to TRBJ2-6; D unclear. There are 14 residues in the CDR3. V was clipped by 7 bases and J by 2 bases, with 9 bases between them. The V gene's germline CDR1 is LNHDA and CDR2 SQIVND (reference sequence). The CDR3, as DNA: TGTGCCAGTATCGGTCGAACTGGGGCCAACGTCCTGACTTTC. As protein: CASIGRTGANVLTF.

The rearrangement joins TRBV5-1 to TRBJ1-2, with 8 bases that match TRBD1. CDR3 length: 17 residues. CDR1 SGHRS and CDR2 YFSETQ come from the germline V gene. Unmatched junction bases numbered 12, after V lost 1 base and J lost 4 bases. The CDR3: CASSLSFQGAVSYGYTF. The CDR3 DNA follows: TGCGCCAGCAGCTTGTCCTTCCAGGGGGCGGTTAGCTATGGCTACACCTTC. Using reference TRBV5-1 and TRBJ1-2 for the parts outside the CDR3, the full variable domain is KAGVTQTPRYLIKTRGQQVTLSCSPISGHRSVSWYQQTPGQGLQFLFEYFSETQRNKGNFPGRFSGRQFSNSRSEMNVSTLELGDSALYLCASSLSFQGAVSYGYTFGSGTRLTVV.

V is TRBV7-3 and J is TRBJ2-3, with D hard to call. V lost 4 bases, J lost 4 bases, and 15 bases lay in between. The CDR3 covers 15 residues. Looked up from germline, CDR1 is SGHTA and CDR2 is FQGTGA. CDR3 bases: TGTGCCAGCAGCTCTCCGGGCCGTGAGGCAGATACGCAGTATTTT. Its protein product is CASSSPGREADTQYF. Using reference TRBV7-3 and TRBJ2-3 for the parts outside the CDR3, the full variable domain is GAGVSQTPSNKVTEKGKYVELRCDPISGHTALYWYRQSLGQGPEFLIYFQGTGAADDSGLPNDRFFAVRPEGSVSTLKIQRTERGDSAVYLCASSSPGREADTQYFGPGTRLTVL.

The chain carries TRBV7-2 and TRBJ1-2; TRBD1 is a possible D gene (6 bases). CDR1 and CDR2 from the germline V gene are SGHTA and FQGNSA. Trimming stripped 7 bases from V and 4 bases from J, with 22 bases between. The CDR3 runs to 16 residues. The CDR3 spells CASNPFGGARGYGYTF. CDR3 bases: TGTGCCAGCAACCCTTTTGGGGGGGCGCGAGGCTATGGCTACACCTTC.